The text below deals with one T cell receptor (beta chain). As yet, its antigen is unknown. The junction shows a germline mismatch at one end, possibly a read error. The sample originates from a study of response to subunit inactivated influenza vaccine. Overall study findings and caveats: The authors suggested that few new T cells are recruited per seasonal influenza vaccination.

The CDR3 is 15 residues long. The germline V gene has CDR1 SGHTA and CDR2 FQGNSA. Via MiXCR, TCRdb re-called the RT-PCR reads, giving one row per CDR3 protein. The repertoire consists of more than 450,000 distinct CDR3 sequences, with less than 8% occurring once and the leading ten covering roughly 13%. The chain carries TRBV7-2 and TRBJ2-3; D is possibly TRBD2 (5 bases). The TCR comes from a man in his fifties or sixties who received an inactivated influenza vaccine. The sequencing used PBMCs from blood, collected about 24 months after vaccination. CDR3 nucleotides: TGTGCCAGGAGCTTAGCGCTCCGGGGCACAGATACGCAGTATTTT. Amino acid sequence: CARSLALRGTDTQYF.